The next 9 T cell receptor beta chains were all read from a single sample in a study of T cell responses to AZD1222 COVID-19 vaccine. Clones were sequenced by immunoSEQ multiplex PCR, and TCRdb holds only the in-frame ones, with some missing. The table lists nearly 110,000 clones, 90% of them singletons. The sample in question was peripheral blood, obtained 28 days after the second AZD1222 dose. The receptor source for this set is an adult who received the AZD1222 COVID-19 vaccine.

The genes are TRBV6-5 and TRBJ2-2; D unresolved. CDR1 and CDR2 (germline): MNHEY, SVGAGI. Trimming pared 7 bases from V and 8 bases from J, leaving 14 bases between. CDR3 length: 13 amino acids. Here the CDR3 reads CASTLTRKGELFF. CDR3 bases: TGTGCCAGCACCCTGACACGAAAAGGGGAGCTGTTTTTT.

A few counts support this clone. V and J are TRBV12-3 or TRBV12-4 and TRBJ1-2; D not certain. This CDR3 is 13 amino acids long. V lost 2 bases to trimming and J lost 7 bases, with 11 bases between them. CDR3 sequence: CASSLSGVGGYTF. The CDR3 DNA reads TGTGCCAGCAGTTTATCAGGAGTCGGTGGCTACACCTTC.

This chain uses TRBV7-2 with TRBJ1-3; 7 nucleotides agree with TRBD1. Germline-derived CDR1 and CDR2 are SGHTA and FQGNSA. V shed 2 bases and J 4 bases; nucleotides not matched to a gene: 8. CDR3 length: 16 amino acids. The CDR3 region is CASSLKTGTVGNTIYF. The CDR3 DNA is TGTGCCAGCAGCTTAAAAACTGGGACAGTCGGAAACACCATATATTTT.

The CDR3 sequence: CASSKDRGELFHNQPQHF. The DNA for the CDR3 is TGTGCCAGCAGCAAGGACAGGGGAGAACTCTTCCACAATCAGCCCCAGCATTTT. The chain recombines TRBV27 with TRBJ1-5; 9 bases align to TRBD1. Looked up from germline, CDR1 is MNHEY and CDR2 is SMNVEV (reference sequence). The CDR3 length is 18 residues. V lost 6 bases, J lost 3 bases, and 15 bases stayed unmatched.

The rearrangement links TRBV7-2 to TRBJ1-6; possibly TRBD1 for D (6 bases). The V end was cut by 1 base, the J end by 7 bases, with 11 bases between. Germline CDR1 and CDR2: SGHTA and FQGNSA. The CDR3 has 15 residues. The chain's CDR3 is CASSLGGQQNSPLHF. In DNA, the CDR3 is TGTGCCAGCAGCTTAGGGGGGCAACAAAATTCACCCCTCCACTTT. Full variable domain (remainder filled in from reference TRBV7-2 and TRBJ1-6): GAGVSQSPSNKVTEKGKDVELRCDPISGHTALYWYRQSLGQGLEFLIYFQGNSAPDKSGLPSDRFSAERTGGSVSTLTIQRTQQEDSAVYLCASSLGGQQNSPLHFGNGTRLTVT.

This clone was counted between two and nine times. This rearrangement joins TRBV9 to TRBJ2-2; TRBD1 matches 8 bases. After removal of 4 bases from V and 0 bases from J, the junction contained 11 bases not matched to a gene. CDR3 length equals 18 residues. Germline CDR1 SGDLS, CDR2 YYNGEE. Written as DNA, the CDR3 is TGTGCCAGCAGCCCGCGACAGGGGATGGGCTCGAACACCGGGGAGCTGTTTTTT. It specifies CASSPRQGMGSNTGELFF.

V gene TRBV18 combines with J gene TRBJ1-1, with TRBD1 as a possible D gene (5 bases). The CDR3 loop spans 14 amino acids. In germline, CDR1 is KGHSH, CDR2 LQKENI. Trimming removed 3 bases from V and 6 bases from J, with 14 bases in between. The CDR3 DNA reads as TGTGCCAGCTCACCTCAGGGACTTCCATCTGAAGCTTTCTTT. It codes for CASSPQGLPSEAFF.

The chain uses TRBV7-8 and TRBJ2-3; 8 nucleotides agree with TRBD2. The germline V gene has CDR1 SGHVS and CDR2 FQNEAQ. The CDR3 has 17 residues. J lost 1 base, V lost 5 bases, and 11 bases had no gene match. The CDR3 region is CASSLLLGAGGTDTQYF. The DNA for the CDR3 is TGTGCCAGCAGCCTCCTCCTGGGAGCGGGGGGCACAGATACGCAGTATTTT.

J is TRBJ1-2 and V is TRBV6-5; TRBD1 might be the D (6 bases). Trimming shortened V by 10 bases and J by 4 bases, and 10 bases separated the two germline ends. CDR3 length equals 11 residues. The germline CDR1 and CDR2 sequences are MNHEY and SVGAGI. CDR3 sequence: CAMRGIYGYTF. The CDR3 DNA reads as TGTGCCATGAGGGGGATCTATGGCTACACCTTC.